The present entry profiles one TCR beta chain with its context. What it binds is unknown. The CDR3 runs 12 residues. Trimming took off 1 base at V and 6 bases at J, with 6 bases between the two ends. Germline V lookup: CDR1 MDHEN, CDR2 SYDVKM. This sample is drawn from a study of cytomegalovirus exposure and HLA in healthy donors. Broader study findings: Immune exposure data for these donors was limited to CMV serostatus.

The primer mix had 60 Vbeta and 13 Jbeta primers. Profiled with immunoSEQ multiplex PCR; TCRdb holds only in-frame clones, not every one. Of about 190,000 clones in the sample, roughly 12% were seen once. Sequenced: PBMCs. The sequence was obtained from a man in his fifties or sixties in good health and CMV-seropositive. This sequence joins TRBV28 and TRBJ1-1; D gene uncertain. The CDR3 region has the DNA TGTGCCAGCAGTTTATCGGGTCCTGAAGCTTTCTTT. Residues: CASSLSGPEAFF.